This entry concerns a single T cell receptor (beta chain). The antigen this receptor binds is unknown. No base quality information exists; no much larger clone differs at one position. The immunoSEQ assay, a bias-controlled multiplex PCR with V- and J-specific primers, was used to amplify TCR beta CDR3 regions from genomic DNA. In a second PCR step, a proprietary barcode and Illumina adapter sequences were attached to the CDR3 amplicons. An Illumina MiSeq instrument was used to sequence the CDR3 libraries. The authors processed their data as follows. immunoSEQ Analyzer 3.0 was used for export and quality control, with R Bioconductor and Immunarch used for downstream analyses. Only productive rearrangements in the normalized downsampled data set were used to calculate repertoire metrics. Pathologically expanded clonotypes were defined as those larger than 5 templates in the normalized cohort. Repertoire diversity was measured with the Inverse Simpson Index. The non-normalized data set was used for CMV-specificity analyses so that all clonotypes could be captured. The source is immuneACCESS, and TCRdb retained only in-frame sequences with V and J called. Part of the clones is not carried over; for the studies checked, unresolved V genes explain less than half of this, and the remainder is unexplained. From that table come the V and J calls and clone size; the DNA was used to work out D and trimming. Across this sample there are about 7,200 clones, with about 96% seen only once. The ten largest clonotypes hold more than 0.4% of the sample.

These data are taken from a study of T cell clonotyping in hematopoietic cell transplantation (dated by TCRdb to the early 2020s). Concerning the study at large: The study collected 110 to 150 blood samples from approximately 32 consecutive transplant recipients and their related donors. Patients were recruited between September 2015 and early 2017 and followed until late 2020 or death. The research as a whole found: Broader TCR repertoire diversity after transplant was predicted by Inverse Simpson Index values from donors and from recipients before transplant. Sample size was limited, and cells were not sorted, so CD4 and CD8 repertoire contributions could not be separated. Overlap with donor repertoires was found for only a small fraction of recipient repertoires, with over 95% found to appear de novo at the given depth. Recipient TCR diversity fell after transplant, with pathologically expanded clonotypes rising progressively from day 30 to day 180.

This specimen's time point label, interpreted: 30 days after allo-HCT. Blood from recipients was drawn about 28 days before transplant and again at days 30, 100 and 180 after transplant. Using Nuclei Lysis Solution, genomic DNA was extracted from unfractionated peripheral blood mononuclear cells that were either fresh or cryopreserved. CDR1 and CDR2 are drawn from the germline V gene: LGHNA, YSLEER. Deletion took 3 bases off V and 10 bases off J, with a span of 13 bases between the germline ends. CDR3 length: 14 amino acids, cysteine to phenylalanine. Only the CDR3 portion is preserved as DNA: 42 bases, with reading frame beginning at the first base.

The sequence was collected from a male patient between 40 and 50 years old who had an allogeneic stem cell transplant from a related donor, so the T cells may come from the graft donor. Some clones in this sample may be carry-over from other donors' samples. This chain is built from TRBV4-3 and TRBJ1-6; the D gene assignment is ambiguous. The source was PBMCs, collected 30 days after allogeneic stem cell transplant. The sequence in DNA is TGCGCCAGCAGCCAGACTCTCCGAGGATCACCCCTCCACTTT. Translated, this is CASSQTLRGSPLHF.